Below, 9 T cell receptor beta chains from the same sample are listed, as sequenced in a study of HIV-infected patients and healthy controls (dated by TCRdb to between 2014 and 2016). Whole blood was used without cell fractionation, so all unsorted peripheral T cells were reflected in the repertoire. The library relied on 5' RACE. TCRdb names Illumina MiSeq as the instrument used. Using SuperScript III with primers targeting the alpha and beta constant regions, around 480 ng of RNA was reverse transcribed. Alpha and beta chain libraries were generated separately via chain-specific third strand synthesis with multiplexing indices. The public reads were reprocessed in TCRdb via fastp at Q25 and MiXCR, keeping in-frame beta chains. Merged by CDR3 protein, the rows form single entries marked with the most common genes and DNA. Recorded for this sample are 10,000 to 12,000 distinct CDR3 sequences; around 8% of them occurred a single time. Of the sample, around 5.9% falls within the top ten clones.

Material: blood. The receptors were sampled from an adult in good health.

This clonotype ranks as medium-sized. The V gene is TRBV4-2, the J gene TRBJ1-6; no firm D call. V was pared by 4 bases and J by 0 bases, with 16 bases between. CDR3 length: 18 residues. Germline lookup yields CDR1 LGHNA and CDR2 YNFKEQ. The CDR3, as DNA: TGTGCCAGCAGCCGGCGAGATCAGAAAAGCTCCTATAATTCACCCCTCCACTTT. This translates into CASSRRDQKSSYNSPLHF.

This chain joins TRBV12-3 or TRBV12-4 and TRBJ2-3; D call uncertain. CDR3 length: 12 amino acids. The germline V and J ends were trimmed by 5 bases and 7 bases, with 10 bases remaining between them. CDR3 DNA: TGTGCCAGCAGTCTCCAGGCGTATACGCAGTATTTT. Translating gives CASSLQAYTQYF.

This clonotype has at least ten counts. The rearrangement joins TRBV5-1 to TRBJ1-2, with D tentatively TRBD1 (6 bases). Per germline, CDR1 SGHRS and CDR2 YFSETQ. There are 11 residues in the CDR3. Trimming removed 3 bases at V and 6 bases at J, with 6 bases between. The CDR3 is CASSSGDGYTF. CDR3 nucleotide sequence: TGCGCCAGCAGCTCAGGGGATGGCTACACCTTC.

This clonotype appeared many times. The chain has TRBV24-1 and TRBJ2-6; D not resolved. The ends were cut back, 5 bases at V and 0 bases at J, with 13 bases in the middle. This CDR3 is 17 amino acids long. CDR1 KGHDR and CDR2 SFDVKD come from the germline V gene. The CDR3 region is CATSARPPRSGANVLTF. CDR3 in DNA: TGTGCCACCAGTGCCAGACCCCCCCGCTCTGGGGCCAACGTCCTGACTTTC.

This clonotype was found a few times. The chain recombines TRBV24-1 with TRBJ1-1; D gene uncertain. V lost 6 bases to trimming and J lost 0 bases, with 10 bases between them. CDR1 is KGHDR and CDR2 is SFDVKD in the germline V gene. CDR3 length equals 14 residues. The CDR3 here is CATSKGSMNTEAFF. The CDR3 region has the DNA TGTGCCACCAGTAAAGGCAGCATGAACACTGAAGCTTTCTTT.

The chain combines TRBV19 with TRBJ2-5; a weak D match, TRBD1 (7 bases). V was clipped by 9 bases and J by 5 bases, with 22 bases between them. There are 15 residues in the CDR3. Germline V gene data show CDR1 as LNHDA and CDR2 as SQIVND (reference sequence). The CDR3 sequence is CASRRGPGPEETQYF. The CDR3 region has the DNA TGTGCCAGCCGGAGGGGGCCCGGCCCTGAGGAGACCCAGTACTTC.

The V and J genes are TRBV6-2 or TRBV6-3 and TRBJ1-6; unclear D gene. This CDR3 is 12 amino acids long. V lost 5 bases and J 9 bases, leaving 8 bases between the germline ends. Germline V gene data show CDR1 as MNHEY and CDR2 as SVGEGT. CDR3 amino acids: CASSPRSSPLHF. The CDR3 bases are TGTGCCAGCAGTCCACGGAGTTCACCCCTCCACTTT.

This clonotype was recorded a few times. The CDR3, as DNA: TGCGCCAGCAGCTTGACAGGGCCCAACACAGATACGCAGTATTTT. Translated: CASSLTGPNTDTQYF. The chain joins TRBV5-1 to TRBJ2-3; perhaps TRBD1 as D (6 bases). Looked up from germline, CDR1 is SGHRS and CDR2 is YFSETQ. Trimming cost V 1 base and J 2 bases, with 11 bases left between them. The CDR3 spans 15 residues.

The chain recombines TRBV2 with TRBJ2-6, with a tentative D call TRBD1 (6 bases). In germline, CDR1 is SNHLY, CDR2 FYNNEI. CDR3 size: 14 residues. V shed 3 bases and J shed 4 bases, with 7 bases lying between them. The CDR3 DNA reads TGTGCCAGCAGTGAGGGGGCCGGGGCCAACGTCCTGACTTTC. This translates into CASSEGAGANVLTF.